This T cell receptor beta chain stems from a study of T cell repertoires in cytomegalovirus infection. Study information: From public TCR beta signatures came an indication of both CMV infection and matching HLA type.

The CDR3 runs to 17 residues. V shed 7 bases and J 4 bases; nucleotides not matched to a gene: 16. Germline lookup yields CDR1 SNHLY and CDR2 FYNNEI. Remarks on this clonotype: The antigen remains unidentified.

TCRdb called the reads again in MiXCR, with one record for every CDR3 protein. The data show under 70,000 distinct CDR3 sequences, with around 34% seen just once and 55% to 75% held by the top ten. Input material: PBMCs, sequenced either directly or after in vitro stimulation (not recorded which). This TCR derives from a human donor in good health (CMV status not recorded). Some clones in this sample may be carry-over from other donors' samples. V gene TRBV2 combines with J gene TRBJ2-5, with 9 bases lining up with TRBD2. The CDR3 here is CASTSQLAGAGGETQYF. The CDR3 nucleotides are TGTGCCAGCACCTCCCAATTAGCGGGAGCCGGAGGAGAGACCCAGTACTTC.